The 21 T cell receptor beta chains below all came from one sample that was sequenced in a study of CD4 and CD8 cells across lung adenocarcinoma regions. TCRdb ran MiXCR on the PCR reads and lists one entry per CDR3 protein. The sample holds about 12,000 distinct CDR3 sequences; about half are singletons and the top ten take just under 30%. The sample was CD8+ T cells from the margin of a lung tumor. The receptors shown here come from a male donor with lung adenocarcinoma. The CD4 and CD8 labels of this study may be unreliable.

This clonotype was recorded many times. The CDR3 DNA reads as TGTGCCAGCAGTGCTAGCGGGAGCGCCGATACGCAGTATTTT. Amino acids: CASSASGSADTQYF. This chain joins TRBV6-4 and TRBJ2-3; TRBD2 matches 10 bases. Unmatched junction bases numbered 4, after V lost 4 bases and J lost 6 bases. Germline CDR1 MRHNA, CDR2 SNTAGT. This CDR3 spans 14 amino acids.

On this clonotype itself: One junction end disagrees with the germline gene, perhaps due to a read error. The chain joins TRBV10-3 to TRBJ2-3; 7 bases agree with TRBD2. There are 14 residues in the CDR3. Germline lookup yields CDR1 ENHRY and CDR2 SYGVKD. This CDR3 reads CAGRGLADPDTQYF. DNA of the CDR3: TGTGCGGGGCGCGGGCTAGCGGACCCAGATACGCAGTATTTC.

This chain uses TRBV6-1 with TRBJ1-1; 7 bases are shared with TRBD1. The CDR3 contains 14 residues. Germline trimming cut 6 bases from V and 4 bases from J; bases unmatched to any gene: 8. CDR1 is MNHNS, CDR2 SASEGT, per germline. As DNA, the CDR3 is TGTGCCAGCAGAGCGAGACAGGGTTTCACTGAAGCTTTCTTT. Translating it yields CASRARQGFTEAFF.

This clonotype appeared many times. CDR3 sequence: CASSQRQPSSYEQYF. In DNA form, the CDR3 reads TGTGCCAGCAGTCAACGACAGCCTAGCTCCTACGAGCAGTACTTC. The chain employs TRBV27 and TRBJ2-7; D is perhaps TRBD1 (5 bases). This CDR3 is 15 amino acids long. Deletions cut 5 bases from V and 0 bases from J, with 14 bases between. The germline V gene encodes CDR1 MNHEY and CDR2 SMNVEV (reference sequence).

DNA of the CDR3: TGTGCCAGCAGTTTAAGTCCGCCCCCAGATACGCAGTATTTT. As protein: CASSLSPPPDTQYF. The chain has TRBV12-3 or TRBV12-4 and TRBJ2-3, with D uncertain. Trimming cost V 2 bases and J 4 bases, with 10 bases left between them. The CDR3 contains 14 residues.

The chain combines TRBV6-4 with TRBJ2-3, with 8 bases lining up with TRBD2. The CDR3 is 15 residues long. Germline assignment: CDR1 MRHNA and CDR2 SNTAGT. The junction had 4 bases not matched to a gene; V was cut back by 4 bases and J by 1 base. CDR3 DNA sequence: TGTGCCAGCAGTGGGACAGCGGGAGGCACAGATACGCAGTATTTT. It is translated as CASSGTAGGTDTQYF.

The chain's CDR3 is CASSTGNTEAFF. In DNA form, the CDR3 reads TGTGCCAGCTCAACAGGGAACACTGAAGCTTTCTTT. This sequence joins TRBV19 and TRBJ1-1, with a tentative D call TRBD1 (5 bases). Germline CDR1 LNHDA, CDR2 SQIVND (reference sequence). The CDR3 loop spans 12 amino acids. V lost 9 bases to trimming and J lost 1 base, with 9 bases between them. Filled out from reference TRBV19 and TRBJ1-1, the complete variable domain reads DGGITQSPKYLFRKEGQNVTLSCEQNLNHDAMYWYRQDPGQGLRLIYYSQIVNDFQKGDIAEGYSVSREKKESFPLTVTSAQKNPTAFYLCASSTGNTEAFFGQGTRLTVV.

The V and J genes are TRBV6-1 and TRBJ2-1; possible D gene TRBD2, 5 bases. The DNA matches TRBJ2-7 better at its end, which makes the J call doubtful. Germline CDR1 is MNHNS and CDR2 is SASEGT. The CDR3 runs to 15 residues. CDR3 region: CASSELAVGVDKQYF. In nucleotides, the CDR3 is TGTGCCAGCAGTGAACTAGCTGTGGGCGTCGATAAGCAGTACTTC.

The V gene is TRBV27, the J gene TRBJ2-3; D might be TRBD2 (7 bases). The DNA end is more similar to TRBJ2-7, so the J call may be wrong. The CDR3 runs to 15 residues. The V gene's germline CDR1 is MNHEY and CDR2 SMNVEV (reference sequence). The CDR3 nucleotides read TGTGCCAGCAGTTGGGGGGCGGGAGTGGGAGAGACGCAGTACTTC. Amino acids: CASSWGAGVGETQYF.

The CDR3 region is CASSLSVVSNTQYF. The CDR3 bases are TGTGCCAGCAGCTTAAGCGTGGTATCAAATACGCAGTATTTT. V usage is TRBV7-3 and J usage is TRBJ2-3; no firm D call. The germline CDR1 and CDR2 sequences are SGHTA and FQGTGA. The CDR3 loop spans 14 amino acids. Trimming removed 1 base at V and 7 bases at J, with 12 bases between.

The genes are TRBV7-2 and TRBJ1-1; 8 bases are shared with TRBD1. The CDR3 loop spans 17 amino acids. With 1 base clipped from V and 1 base from J, the junction kept 8 bases outside the gene matches. CDR1 SGHTA and CDR2 FQGNSA come from the germline V gene. CDR3 residues: CASSLDGGTGRNTEAFF. Written as DNA, the CDR3 is TGTGCCAGCAGCTTAGATGGGGGGACAGGCAGGAACACTGAAGCTTTCTTT.

In its sample, this clonotype was seen many times. The chain couples TRBV6-1 to TRBJ2-1; 13 nucleotides align to TRBD2. This CDR3 spans 15 amino acids. V gave up 6 bases and J gave up 12 bases; unmatched junction bases: 11. Germline V gene data show CDR1 as MNHNS and CDR2 as SASEGT. Here the CDR3 reads CASSPTGLAGVRQFF. In DNA, the CDR3 is TGTGCCAGCAGCCCGACCGGACTAGCGGGAGTAAGGCAGTTCTTC.

To note about this clonotype: Possible read error: a much larger clone is one base away. V usage is TRBV10-3 and J usage is TRBJ2-3; 7 bases map to TRBD1. This CDR3 spans 13 amino acids. From germline, CDR1 is ENHRY and CDR2 SYGVKD. The CDR3, as DNA: TGTGTCACTACCGGGACAGCCACAGATACGCAGTATTTT. It translates to CVTTGTATDTQYF.

The rearrangement joins TRBV19 to TRBJ2-5; 10 nucleotides agree with TRBD1. Trimming took 4 bases from V and 4 from J; bases not matched to a gene: 15. CDR3 length: 18 amino acids. The germline V gene has CDR1 LNHDA and CDR2 SQIVND (reference sequence). The DNA of the CDR3 is TGTGCCAGTAGTACTCGGGGGACAGGGGCCGTCGGTGGAGAGACCCAGTACTTC. Amino acid sequence: CASSTRGTGAVGGETQYF.

This sequence joins TRBV6-1 and TRBJ2-5; 8 positions agree with TRBD2. With 6 bases clipped from V and 4 bases from J, the junction kept 13 bases outside the gene matches. Germline V gene sequence: CDR1 MNHNS, CDR2 SASEGT. CDR3 size: 16 residues. This chain's CDR3 is CASRGAGGGDTETQYF. In nucleotides, the CDR3 is TGTGCCAGCAGGGGAGCCGGGGGGGGGGACACAGAGACCCAGTACTTC.

Regarding this clonotype: The junction shows a germline mismatch at one end, possibly a read error. V gene TRBV6-1 combines with J gene TRBJ2-3; D gene ambiguous. Germline CDR1 and CDR2: MNHNS and SASEGT. This CDR3 has 13 residues. CDR3 in DNA: TGTGCCAGCGGGGTGGTGAGCACCGGTACGCTGTATTTT. As protein: CASGVVSTGTLYF.

Ten or more counts support this clonotype. The V and J genes are TRBV4-1 and TRBJ2-7, with 9 nucleotides matching TRBD2. The CDR3 is 16 amino acids. Unmatched junction bases numbered 6, after V lost 0 bases and J lost 3 bases. Germline V gene sequence: CDR1 MGHRA, CDR2 YSYEKL. CDR3 loop: CASSQDWTSDLYEQYF. The CDR3 DNA reads as TGCGCCAGCAGCCAAGATTGGACTAGCGACCTCTACGAGCAGTACTTC.

On this clonotype itself: Because the CDR3's place on the DNA is in doubt, the DNA is left out and the CDR3 is given as listed by TCRdb. V is TRBV6-1 and J is TRBJ2-6; TRBD1, as called in the table, went unchecked against the DNA. The CDR3 has 17 amino acids, counting both end residues. Germline V gene sequence: CDR1 MNHNS, CDR2 SASEGT. This CDR3 is CASTGMGVGSGANELSF.

This clonotype was counted many times. A single base separates this from a much larger clone, so it may be a read error. The chain recombines TRBV10-3 with TRBJ2-1, with 10 bases aligning to TRBD2. Near its end, the DNA agrees better with TRBJ2-7, so the J call may be wrong. The CDR3 totals 16 residues. Germline V gene data show CDR1 as ENHRY and CDR2 as SYGVKD. The CDR3 DNA is TGTGCCACCTCGGGAGCGGGAGGGAGCTCCTACAATGAGCAGTACTTC. Protein sequence: CATSGAGGSSYNEQYF.

The chain carries TRBV7-2 and TRBJ2-5, with D possibly matching TRBD2 (7 bases). Germline-derived CDR1 and CDR2 are SGHTA and FQGNSA. The CDR3 consists of 15 residues. Trimming cost V 5 bases and J 4 bases, with 17 bases left between them. CDR3 coding DNA: TGTGCCAGCAGCCTCTGGGGGGGGACAACAGAGACCCAGTACTTC. Protein sequence: CASSLWGGTTETQYF.

This clonotype was seen a handful of times. This chain links TRBV4-3 with TRBJ2-7; 10 bases map to TRBD2. V gave up 2 bases and J gave up 2 bases; unmatched junction bases: 3. The length of the CDR3 is 15 residues. Germline V gene data show CDR1 as LGHNA and CDR2 as YSLEER. CDR3 amino acids: CASSQLAGAAYEQYF. For the CDR3, the DNA is TGCGCCAGCAGCCAACTAGCGGGAGCAGCCTACGAGCAGTACTTC.